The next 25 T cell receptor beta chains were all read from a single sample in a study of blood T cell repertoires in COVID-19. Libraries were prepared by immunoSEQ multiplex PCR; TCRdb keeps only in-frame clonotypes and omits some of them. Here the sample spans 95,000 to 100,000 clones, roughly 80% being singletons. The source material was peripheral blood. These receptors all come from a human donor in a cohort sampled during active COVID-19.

In DNA, the CDR3 is TGTGCCAGCAGTTTCGACCGCGGGGCTTATAATTCACCCCTCCACTTT. Translation: CASSFDRGAYNSPLHF. The chain has TRBV28 and TRBJ1-6; D possibly corresponds to TRBD1 (5 bases). The CDR3 has 16 residues. Germline-derived CDR1 and CDR2 are MDHEN and SYDVKM. Trimming removed 3 bases from V and 4 bases from J, with 13 bases in between.

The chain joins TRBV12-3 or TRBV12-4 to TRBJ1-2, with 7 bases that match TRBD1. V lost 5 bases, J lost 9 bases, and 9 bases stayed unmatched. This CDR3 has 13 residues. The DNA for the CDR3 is TGTGCCAGCAGTCTCGACAGGGTAGTTAGCTACACCTTC. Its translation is CASSLDRVVSYTF.

CDR3 nucleotide sequence: TGTGCCAGCAGCCCACAGGGGCTGAATCAGCCCCAGCATTTT. Its protein is CASSPQGLNQPQHF. The chain uses TRBV5-6 and TRBJ1-5; 7 positions agree with TRBD1. The germline V gene encodes CDR1 SGHDT and CDR2 YYEEEE. This CDR3 has 14 amino acids. The junction had 5 bases not matched to a gene; V was cut back by 4 bases and J by 4 bases.

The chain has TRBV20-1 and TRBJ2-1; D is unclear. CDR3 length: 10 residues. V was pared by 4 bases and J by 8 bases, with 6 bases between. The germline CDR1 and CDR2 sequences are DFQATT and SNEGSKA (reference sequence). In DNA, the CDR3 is TGCAGTGCTATTCGTGATGAGCAGTTCTTC. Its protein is CSAIRDEQFF.

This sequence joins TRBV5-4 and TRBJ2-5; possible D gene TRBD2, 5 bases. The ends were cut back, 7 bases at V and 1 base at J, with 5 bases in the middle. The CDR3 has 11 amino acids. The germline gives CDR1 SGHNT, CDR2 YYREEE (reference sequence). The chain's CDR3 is CASRGQETQYF. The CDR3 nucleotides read TGTGCCAGCCGGGGCCAAGAGACCCAGTACTTC.

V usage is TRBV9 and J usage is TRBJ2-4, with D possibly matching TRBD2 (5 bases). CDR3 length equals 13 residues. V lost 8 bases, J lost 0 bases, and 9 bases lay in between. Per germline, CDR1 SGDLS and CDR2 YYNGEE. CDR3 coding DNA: TGTGCCAGTTCCGGACTAGCCAAAAACATTCAGTACTTC. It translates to CASSGLAKNIQYF.

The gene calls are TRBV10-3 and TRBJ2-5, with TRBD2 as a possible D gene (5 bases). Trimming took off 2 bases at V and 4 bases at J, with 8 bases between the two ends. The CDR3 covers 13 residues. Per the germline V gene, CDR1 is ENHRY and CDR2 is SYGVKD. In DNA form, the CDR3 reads TGTGCCATCAGTGAGGGAGAGGGAGAGACCCAGTACTTC. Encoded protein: CAISEGEGETQYF.

CDR3 nucleotide sequence: TGTGCCAGCAGTTTGGCAGGCTATGGCTACACCTTC. Translating gives CASSLAGYGYTF. The rearrangement links TRBV28 to TRBJ1-2; the D is unclear. The CDR3 extends over 12 amino acids. Germline-derived CDR1 and CDR2 are MDHEN and SYDVKM. V dropped 3 bases and J dropped 4 bases, with 6 bases sitting between them.

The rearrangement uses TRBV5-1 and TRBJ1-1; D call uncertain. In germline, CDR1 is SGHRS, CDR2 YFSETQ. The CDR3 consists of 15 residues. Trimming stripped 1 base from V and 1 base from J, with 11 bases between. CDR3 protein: CASSLTGMGNTEAFF. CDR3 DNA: TGCGCCAGCAGCTTGACGGGGATGGGGAACACTGAAGCTTTCTTT.

The CDR3 sequence: CASSFRAANTGELFF. The DNA of the CDR3 is TGTGCCAGCAGCTTTCGTGCGGCGAACACCGGGGAGCTGTTTTTT. This chain links TRBV5-4 with TRBJ2-2, with D unclear. The CDR3 loop spans 15 amino acids. Trimming left V 2 bases short and J 0 bases short, with 8 bases between. Germline V CDR1 and CDR2: SGHNT, YYREEE (reference sequence).

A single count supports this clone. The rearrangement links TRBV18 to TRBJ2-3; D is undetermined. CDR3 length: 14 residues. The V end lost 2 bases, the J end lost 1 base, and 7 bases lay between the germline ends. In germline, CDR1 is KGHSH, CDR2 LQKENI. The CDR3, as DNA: TGTGCCAGCTCACCAGTGCGCGGCACAGATACGCAGTATTTT. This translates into CASSPVRGTDTQYF.

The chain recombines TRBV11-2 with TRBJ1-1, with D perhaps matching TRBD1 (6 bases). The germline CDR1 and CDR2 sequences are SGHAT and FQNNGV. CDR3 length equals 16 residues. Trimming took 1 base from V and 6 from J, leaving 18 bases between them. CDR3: CASSLAGGGRTSEAFF. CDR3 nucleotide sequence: TGTGCCAGCAGCTTAGCCGGCGGGGGGCGGACATCTGAAGCTTTCTTT.

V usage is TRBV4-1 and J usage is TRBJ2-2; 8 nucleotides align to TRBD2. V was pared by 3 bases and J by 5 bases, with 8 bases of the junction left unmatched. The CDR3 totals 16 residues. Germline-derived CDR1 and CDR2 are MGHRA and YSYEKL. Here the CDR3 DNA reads TGCGCCAGCAGCCACGCCAGCGGGAGTGGGACCGGGGAGCTGTTTTTT. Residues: CASSHASGSGTGELFF.

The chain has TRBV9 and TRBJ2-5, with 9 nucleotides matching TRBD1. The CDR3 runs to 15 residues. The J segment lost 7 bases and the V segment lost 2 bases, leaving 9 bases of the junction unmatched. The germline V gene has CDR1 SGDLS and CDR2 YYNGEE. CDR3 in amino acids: CASSVGTGRSGTQYF. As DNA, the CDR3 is TGTGCCAGCAGCGTTGGGACAGGGCGTTCGGGGACCCAGTACTTC.

CDR3 loop: CASSLTGSNEKLFF. CDR3 in DNA: TGTGCCAGCAGCCTGACAGGGTCTAATGAAAAACTGTTTTTT. This chain links TRBV7-9 with TRBJ1-4; 7 nucleotides match TRBD1. V shed 5 bases, J shed 3 bases, and the junction held 3 bases outside the gene matches. In germline, CDR1 is SEHNR, CDR2 FQNEAQ (reference sequence). There are 14 residues in the CDR3.

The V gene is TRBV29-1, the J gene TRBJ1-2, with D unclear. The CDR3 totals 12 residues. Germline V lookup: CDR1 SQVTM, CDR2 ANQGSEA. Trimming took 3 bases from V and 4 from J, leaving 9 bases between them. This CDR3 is CSVERVSYGYTF. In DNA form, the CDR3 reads TGCAGCGTTGAGCGTGTTTCCTATGGCTACACCTTC.

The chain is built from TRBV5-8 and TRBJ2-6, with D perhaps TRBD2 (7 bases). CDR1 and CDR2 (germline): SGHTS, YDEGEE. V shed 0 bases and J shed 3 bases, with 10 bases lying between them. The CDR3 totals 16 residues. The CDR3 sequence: CASSLAGGLGANVLTF. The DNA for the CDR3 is TGTGCCAGCAGCTTGGCCGGGGGGCTTGGGGCCAACGTCCTGACTTTC.

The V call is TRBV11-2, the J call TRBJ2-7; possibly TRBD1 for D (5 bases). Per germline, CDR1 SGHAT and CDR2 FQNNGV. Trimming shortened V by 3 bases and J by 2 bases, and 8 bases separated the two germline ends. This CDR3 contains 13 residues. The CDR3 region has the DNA TGTGCCAGCAGCTTGACAGACACCTACGAGCAGTACTTC. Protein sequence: CASSLTDTYEQYF.

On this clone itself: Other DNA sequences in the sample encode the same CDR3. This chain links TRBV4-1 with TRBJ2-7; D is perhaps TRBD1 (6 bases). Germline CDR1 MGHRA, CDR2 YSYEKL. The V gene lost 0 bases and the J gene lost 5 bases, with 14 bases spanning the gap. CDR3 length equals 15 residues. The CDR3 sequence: CASSQDPQGSDEQYF. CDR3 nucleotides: TGCGCCAGCAGCCAAGATCCACAGGGAAGTGACGAGCAGTACTTC.

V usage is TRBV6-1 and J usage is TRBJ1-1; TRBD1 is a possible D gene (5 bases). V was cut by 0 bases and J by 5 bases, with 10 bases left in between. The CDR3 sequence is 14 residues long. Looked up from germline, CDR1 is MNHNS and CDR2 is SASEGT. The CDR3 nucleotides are TGTGCCAGCAGTGAAGCGGGGGGATGGACTGAAGCTTTCTTT. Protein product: CASSEAGGWTEAFF.

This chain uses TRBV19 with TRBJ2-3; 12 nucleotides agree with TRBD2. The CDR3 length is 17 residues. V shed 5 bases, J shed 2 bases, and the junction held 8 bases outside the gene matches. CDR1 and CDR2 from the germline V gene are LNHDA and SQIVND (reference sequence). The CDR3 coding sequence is TGTGCCAGTAGTCCCCCGACTAGCGGGGGTCACACAGATACGCAGTATTTT. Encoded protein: CASSPPTSGGHTDTQYF.

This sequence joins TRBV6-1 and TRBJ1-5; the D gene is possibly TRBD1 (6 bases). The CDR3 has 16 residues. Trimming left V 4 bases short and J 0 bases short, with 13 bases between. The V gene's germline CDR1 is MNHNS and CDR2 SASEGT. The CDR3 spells CASSAGTTFSNQPQHF. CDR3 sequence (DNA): TGTGCCAGCAGTGCCGGGACAACTTTTAGCAATCAGCCCCAGCATTTT.

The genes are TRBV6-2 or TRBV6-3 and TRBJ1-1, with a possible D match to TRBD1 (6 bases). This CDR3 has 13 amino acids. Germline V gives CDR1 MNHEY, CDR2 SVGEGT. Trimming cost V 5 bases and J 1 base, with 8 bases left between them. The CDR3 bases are TGTGCCAGCAGTGGGGGACAGAACACTGAAGCTTTCTTT. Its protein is CASSGGQNTEAFF.

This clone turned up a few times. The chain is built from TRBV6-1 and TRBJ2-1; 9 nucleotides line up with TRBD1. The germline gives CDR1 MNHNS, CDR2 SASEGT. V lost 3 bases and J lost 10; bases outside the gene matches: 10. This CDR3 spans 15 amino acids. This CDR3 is CASSDIGQGLNEQFF. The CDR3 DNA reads TGTGCCAGCAGTGACATAGGACAGGGGCTTAACGAGCAGTTCTTC.

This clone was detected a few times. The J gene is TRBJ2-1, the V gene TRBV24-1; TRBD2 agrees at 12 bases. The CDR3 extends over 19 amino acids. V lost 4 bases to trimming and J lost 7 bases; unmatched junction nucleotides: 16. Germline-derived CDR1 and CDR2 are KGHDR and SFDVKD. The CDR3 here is CATSDSGTSGSRWGNEQFF. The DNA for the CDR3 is TGTGCCACCAGTGACTCCGGGACTAGCGGGTCCCGTTGGGGGAATGAGCAGTTCTTC.